One and the same sample provided the 19 T cell receptor beta chains below, sequenced in a study of cytomegalovirus exposure and HLA in healthy donors. Vbeta (60) and Jbeta (13) primers were used in the PCR. Here immunoSEQ multiplex PCR was the method, and the copy in TCRdb shows in-frame clones only, minus some. Seen here are approximately 220,000 clones, under 80% observed once, and the top ten hold 0.2% to 0.25%. Specimen: PBMCs. The origin of the receptors is a girl aged 2 to 10 in good health and CMV-seronegative.

CDR3 in DNA: TGTGCCACCAGCCTACGAAGCCGGGACAGGGAATCTTTCTTT. Translation: CATSLRSRDRESFF. The rearrangement joins TRBV15 to TRBJ1-1; TRBD1 aligns across 9 bases. This CDR3 contains 14 residues. Trimming removed 5 bases from V and 12 bases from J; junction bases left unmatched: 13. Germline V lookup: CDR1 LNHNV, CDR2 YYDKDF (reference sequence).

This chain connects TRBV19 to TRBJ1-1; D unclear. Deletions cut 6 bases from V and 1 base from J, with 6 bases between. This CDR3 has 12 residues. Germline V CDR1 and CDR2: LNHDA, SQIVND (reference sequence). The CDR3: CASSHKNTEAFF. CDR3 bases: TGTGCCAGTAGCCACAAGAACACTGAAGCTTTCTTT.

The V and J genes are TRBV18 and TRBJ1-1; D is uncertain. The germline V and J ends were trimmed by 3 bases and 7 bases, with 15 bases remaining between them. Germline CDR1 and CDR2: KGHSH and LQKENI. The CDR3 has 14 residues. The CDR3 protein is CASSPGGRGGEAFF. The CDR3 nucleotides read TGTGCCAGCTCACCGGGTGGTCGAGGTGGTGAAGCTTTCTTT.

This clone has just a few counts. The chain is built from TRBV6-1 and TRBJ1-5; TRBD1 matches at 8 bases. V trimming: 4 bases; J trimming: 5 bases; junction bases outside the gene matches: 4. The germline gives CDR1 MNHNS, CDR2 SASEGT. This CDR3 region has 14 residues. In DNA form, the CDR3 reads TGTGCCAGCAGTGTCGAGGACAGGGATCAGCCCCAGCATTTT. It translates to CASSVEDRDQPQHF.

This clone turned up a few times. J is TRBJ2-3 and V is TRBV12-5; a possible D gene is TRBD1 (6 bases). Trimming removed 6 bases from V and 0 bases from J, with 16 bases in between. There are 16 residues in the CDR3. Looked up from germline, CDR1 is LGHNT and CDR2 is FRNRAP. DNA for the CDR3: TGTGCTAGTGGACTCTCCCACAGGGCGAGCACAGATACGCAGTATTTT. This sequence encodes CASGLSHRASTDTQYF. Looking up the rest from reference TRBV12-5 and TRBJ2-3 gives the full variable domain: DARVTQTPRHKVTEMGQEVTMRCQPILGHNTVFWYRQTMMQGLELLAYFRNRAPLDDSGMPKDRFSAEMPDATLATLKIQPSEPRDSAVYFCASGLSHRASTDTQYFGPGTRLTVL.

Only a few counts were recorded for this clone. This chain connects TRBV6-5 to TRBJ1-2; D is perhaps TRBD1 (5 bases). Germline V gene lookup returns CDR1 MNHEY and CDR2 SVGAGI. The ends were cut back, 10 bases at V and 5 bases at J, with 11 bases in the middle. The CDR3 covers 11 residues. DNA of the CDR3: TGTGCCACCCGGGGGATTTATGGCTACACCTTC. Its translation is CATRGIYGYTF.

The chain joins TRBV5-3 to TRBJ1-1; TRBD1 matches 8 bases. TRBV5-3 is identified as an open reading frame with a role that is uncertain. V was pared by 7 bases and J by 1 base, with 6 bases of the junction left unmatched. The CDR3 has 14 residues. The CDR3 bases are TGTGCCAGAGGGACAGGAGAATGGAACACTGAAGCTTTCTTT. It is translated as CARGTGEWNTEAFF.

The CDR3 region is CASREPGGALGGYTF. The CDR3, as DNA: TGTGCCAGCAGGGAACCCGGGGGGGCCTTAGGCGGCTACACCTTC. The chain is built from TRBV2 and TRBJ1-2; D is perhaps TRBD1 (6 bases). The V and J ends lost 6 bases and 8 bases respectively, with 22 bases between them. This CDR3 is built from 15 residues. Germline values: CDR1 SNHLY, CDR2 FYNNEI.

This chain uses TRBV18 with TRBJ1-4; D call uncertain. Germline loops: CDR1 KGHSH, CDR2 LQKENI. The CDR3 runs 15 residues. V was clipped by 3 bases and J by 0 bases, with 8 bases between them. This chain's CDR3 is CASSPYQSTNEKLFF. CDR3 nucleotides: TGTGCCAGCTCACCTTACCAGTCAACTAATGAAAAACTGTTTTTT.

The gene calls are TRBV30 and TRBJ2-2; D gene ambiguous. V shed 4 bases and J shed 6 bases, with 15 bases lying between them. The germline V gene encodes CDR1 GTSNPN and CDR2 SVGIG (reference sequence). The CDR3 covers 14 residues. CDR3 in amino acids: CAWNDGSAPGELFF. The CDR3 region has the DNA TGTGCCTGGAACGACGGGTCTGCCCCCGGGGAGCTGTTTTTT.

The gene calls are TRBV2 and TRBJ1-1; 9 nucleotides line up with TRBD1. V dropped 5 bases and J dropped 0; count of bases not matched to a gene: 7. Germline CDR1 and CDR2: SNHLY and FYNNEI. CDR3 length: 16 residues. Here the CDR3 DNA reads TGTGCCAGCAGTTCCGGGACAGGGTTAATGAACACTGAAGCTTTCTTT. As protein: CASSSGTGLMNTEAFF.

The chain is built from TRBV7-2 and TRBJ2-4, with D tentatively TRBD2 (5 bases). V lost 4 bases to trimming and J lost 0 bases, with 13 bases between them. The CDR3 is 16 amino acids. Looked up from germline, CDR1 is SGHTA and CDR2 is FQGNSA. The CDR3 coding sequence is TGTGCCAGCAGCTCCCCGGAGGACTTAGCCAAAAACATTCAGTACTTC. Translated: CASSSPEDLAKNIQYF.

The V gene is TRBV5-1, the J gene TRBJ2-5, with 8 positions matching TRBD2. CDR1 is SGHRS, CDR2 YFSETQ, per germline. V dropped 4 bases and J dropped 4; count of bases not matched to a gene: 9. The CDR3 consists of 15 residues. CDR3 residues: CASSPNGLAGETQYF. CDR3 sequence (DNA): TGCGCCAGCAGCCCAAACGGACTAGCAGGAGAGACCCAGTACTTC.

The chain is built from TRBV5-6 and TRBJ1-2, with 7 bases lining up with TRBD1. With V trimmed by 2 bases and J by 4 bases, 2 bases remained unmatched. The germline V gene encodes CDR1 SGHDT and CDR2 YYEEEE. This CDR3 contains 13 residues. The CDR3 DNA sequence: TGTGCCAGCAGCTTACAGGGGACCTATGGCTACACCTTC. The encoded protein is CASSLQGTYGYTF.

The rearrangement links TRBV9 to TRBJ2-1; D perhaps matches TRBD1 (6 bases). Trimming cost V 2 bases and J 9 bases, with 12 bases left between them. The germline gives CDR1 SGDLS, CDR2 YYNGEE. This CDR3 has 13 residues. The CDR3 sequence is CASSVVRGGEQFF. The CDR3 nucleotides read TGTGCCAGCAGCGTGGTCCGAGGGGGTGAGCAGTTCTTC.

This clone was recorded once. The chain links TRBV15 to TRBJ2-7, with D perhaps TRBD2 (6 bases). The CDR3 consists of 14 residues. The germline V and J ends were trimmed by 5 bases and 2 bases, with 13 bases remaining between them. Germline V gene data show CDR1 as LNHNV and CDR2 as YYDKDF (reference sequence). CDR3 nucleotide sequence: TGTGCCACCAGCCGGGGACTTCCCCCCTACGAGCAGTACTTC. This codes for CATSRGLPPYEQYF.

The V gene is TRBV6-5, the J gene TRBJ1-6, with D possibly being TRBD1 (6 bases). Germline assignment: CDR1 MNHEY and CDR2 SVGAGI. The V and J ends lost 8 bases and 9 bases respectively, with 14 bases between them. The CDR3 loop spans 13 amino acids. This CDR3 is CASGGGAGSPLHF. The CDR3 nucleotides are TGTGCCAGCGGCGGGGGGGCTGGTTCACCCCTCCACTTT.

The chain carries TRBV6-1 and TRBJ1-6; D gene uncertain. Germline CDR1 MNHNS, CDR2 SASEGT. The CDR3 spans 15 residues. Deletions cut 5 bases from V and 7 bases from J, with 15 bases between. The CDR3 loop reads CASSPGLSENSPLHF. The CDR3 nucleotides are TGTGCCAGCAGTCCCGGACTAAGTGAGAATTCACCCCTCCACTTT.

The CDR3 nucleotides read TGTGCCAGCAGCGTATCTTGGGACAGGGGTTCACCCCTCCACTTT. Its translation: CASSVSWDRGSPLHF. V is TRBV9 and J is TRBJ1-6; 10 nucleotides line up with TRBD1. V lost 1 base and J lost 9; bases outside the gene matches: 4. CDR1 and CDR2 (germline): SGDLS, YYNGEE. CDR3 length: 15 residues. Complete variable domain (other parts from reference TRBV9 and TRBJ1-6): DSGVTQTPKHLITATGQRVTLRCSPRSGDLSVYWYQQSLDQGLQFLIQYYNGEERAKGNILERFSAQQFPDLHSELNLSSLELGDSALYFCASSVSWDRGSPLHFGNGTRLTVT.